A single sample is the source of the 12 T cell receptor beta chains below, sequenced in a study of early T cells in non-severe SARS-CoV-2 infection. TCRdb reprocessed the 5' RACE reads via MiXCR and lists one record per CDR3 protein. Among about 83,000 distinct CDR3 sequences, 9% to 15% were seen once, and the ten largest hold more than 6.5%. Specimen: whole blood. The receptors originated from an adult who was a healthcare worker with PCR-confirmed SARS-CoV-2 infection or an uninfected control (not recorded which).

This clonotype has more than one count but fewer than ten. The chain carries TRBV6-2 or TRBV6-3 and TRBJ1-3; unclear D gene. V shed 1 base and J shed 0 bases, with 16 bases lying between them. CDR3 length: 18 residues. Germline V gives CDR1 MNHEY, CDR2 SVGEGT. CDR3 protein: CASSYFPGGPSSGNTIYF. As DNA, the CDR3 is TGTGCCAGCAGTTACTTCCCGGGCGGACCAAGCTCTGGAAACACCATATATTTT.

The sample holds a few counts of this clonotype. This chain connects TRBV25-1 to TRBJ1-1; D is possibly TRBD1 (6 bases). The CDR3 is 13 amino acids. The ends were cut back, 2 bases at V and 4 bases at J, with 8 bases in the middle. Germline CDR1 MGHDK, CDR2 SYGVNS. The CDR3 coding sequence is TGTGCCAGCAGTGAAGGCAGGGGCACTGAAGCTTTCTTT. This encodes CASSEGRGTEAFF.

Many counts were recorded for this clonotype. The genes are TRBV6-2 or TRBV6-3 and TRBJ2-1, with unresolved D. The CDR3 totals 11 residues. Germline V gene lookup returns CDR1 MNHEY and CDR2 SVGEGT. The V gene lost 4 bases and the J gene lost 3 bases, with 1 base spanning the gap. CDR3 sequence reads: CASSFYNEQFF. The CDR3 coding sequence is TGTGCCAGCAGTTTCTACAATGAGCAGTTCTTC.

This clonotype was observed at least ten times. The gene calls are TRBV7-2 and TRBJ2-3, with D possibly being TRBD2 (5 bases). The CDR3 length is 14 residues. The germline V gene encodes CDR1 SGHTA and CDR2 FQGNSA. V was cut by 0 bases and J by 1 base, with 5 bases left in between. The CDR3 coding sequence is TGTGCCAGCAGCTTAGCGGGAGGCACAGATACGCAGTATTTT. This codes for CASSLAGGTDTQYF. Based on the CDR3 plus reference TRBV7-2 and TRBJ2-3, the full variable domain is GAGVSQSPSNKVTEKGKDVELRCDPISGHTALYWYRQSLGQGLEFLIYFQGNSAPDKSGLPSDRFSAERTGGSVSTLTIQRTQQEDSAVYLCASSLAGGTDTQYFGPGTRLTVL.

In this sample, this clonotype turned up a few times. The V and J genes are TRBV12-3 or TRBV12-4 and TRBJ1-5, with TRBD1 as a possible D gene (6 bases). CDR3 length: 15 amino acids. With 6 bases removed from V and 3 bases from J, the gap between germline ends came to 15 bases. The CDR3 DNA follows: TGTGCCAGCAGAGGGGGTGCAGGGGACAATCAGCCCCAGCATTTT. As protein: CASRGGAGDNQPQHF.

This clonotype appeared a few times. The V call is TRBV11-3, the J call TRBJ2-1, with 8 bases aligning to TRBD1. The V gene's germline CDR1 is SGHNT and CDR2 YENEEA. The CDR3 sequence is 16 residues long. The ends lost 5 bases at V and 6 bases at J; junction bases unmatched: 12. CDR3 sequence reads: CASSPGGRTGRNEQFF. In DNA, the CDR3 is TGTGCCAGCAGCCCTGGAGGGCGGACAGGGCGCAATGAGCAGTTCTTC.

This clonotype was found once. The CDR3 DNA reads TGTGCCAGCAGCTTCGCCTCGGGGAGCTCCTACGAGCAGTACTTC. Residues: CASSFASGSSYEQYF. This chain uses TRBV7-8 with TRBJ2-7, with D possibly matching TRBD2 (5 bases). Germline assignment: CDR1 SGHVS and CDR2 FQNEAQ. Trimming cost V 3 bases and J 0 bases, with 12 bases left between them. CDR3 length equals 15 residues.

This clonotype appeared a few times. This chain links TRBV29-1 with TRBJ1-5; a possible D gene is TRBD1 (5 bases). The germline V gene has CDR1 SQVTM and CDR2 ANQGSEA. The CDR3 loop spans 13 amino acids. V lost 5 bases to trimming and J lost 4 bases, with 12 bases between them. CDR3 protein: CSVSWGRNQPQHF. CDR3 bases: TGCAGCGTTAGCTGGGGCAGGAATCAGCCCCAGCATTTT.

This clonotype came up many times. The CDR3 protein is CSARDPAGGFQETQYF. The DNA for the CDR3 is TGCAGTGCTAGAGACCCAGCGGGAGGGTTCCAAGAGACCCAGTACTTC. The chain couples TRBV20-1 to TRBJ2-5, with 10 bases lining up with TRBD2. The V gene's germline CDR1 is DFQATT and CDR2 SNEGSKA (reference sequence). V shed 0 bases and J 1 base; nucleotides not matched to a gene: 5. The CDR3 is 16 amino acids.

In DNA, the CDR3 is TGCGCCAGCCATCACGGGGGAACCCTAAACGAGCAGTACTTC. It translates to CASHHGGTLNEQYF. This chain uses TRBV5-1 with TRBJ2-7; maybe TRBD2 (6 bases). The germline V and J ends were trimmed by 7 bases and 5 bases, with 19 bases remaining between them. The CDR3 contains 14 residues. Germline V lookup: CDR1 SGHRS, CDR2 YFSETQ.

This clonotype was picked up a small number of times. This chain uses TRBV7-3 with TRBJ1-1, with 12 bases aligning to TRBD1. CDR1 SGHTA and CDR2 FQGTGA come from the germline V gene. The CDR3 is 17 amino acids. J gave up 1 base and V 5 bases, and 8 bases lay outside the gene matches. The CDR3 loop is CASSEGDRGHSNTEAFF. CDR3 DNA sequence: TGTGCCAGCAGCGAGGGGGACAGGGGGCACTCGAACACTGAAGCTTTCTTT.

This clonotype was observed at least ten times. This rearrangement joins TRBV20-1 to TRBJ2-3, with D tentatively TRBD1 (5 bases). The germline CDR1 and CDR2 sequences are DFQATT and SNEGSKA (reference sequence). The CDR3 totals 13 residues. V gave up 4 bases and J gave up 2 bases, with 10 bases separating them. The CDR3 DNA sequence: TGCAGTGCTAAGGGGCAGGCCACAGATACGCAGTATTTT. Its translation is CSAKGQATDTQYF.